This T cell receptor (beta chain) was sequenced for a study of neoadjuvant anti-PD-1 for oral cavity cancer. Whole-study context: Patients without progression got a fourth dose around day 43.

The CDR3 consists of 19 residues. J gave up 6 bases and V 4 bases, and 21 bases lay outside the gene matches. Germline CDR1 SGHNT, CDR2 YYREEE (reference sequence). Time point denoted: after neoadjuvant nivolumab, at surgical resection. Using immunoSEQ multiplex PCR, the repertoire was profiled, and TCRdb retains in-frame clones only, with some absent. In the table there are 6,000 or so clones, 58% of which are singletons. This clone is labeled medium-sized. This receptor was obtained from a person between 40 and 79 years old with oral cavity squamous cell carcinoma. This rearrangement joins TRBV5-4 to TRBJ2-1; 8 bases align to TRBD2. The input for sequencing was tumor tissue, taken after nivolumab (anti-PD-1) treatment. CDR3 sequence: CASSTLIQHGLALANEQFF. The CDR3 DNA sequence: TGTGCCAGCAGCACTTTGATTCAGCATGGACTAGCACTAGCCAATGAGCAGTTCTTC. The full variable domain, rest sourced from reference TRBV5-4 and TRBJ2-1, is ETGVTQSPTHLIKTRGQQVTLRCSSQSGHNTVSWYQQALGQGPQFIFQYYREEENGRGNFPPRFSGLQFPNYSSELNVNALELDDSALYLCASSTLIQHGLALANEQFFGPGTRLTVL.